The clone carrying this T cell receptor (beta chain) appeared many times. It was with 60 Vbeta and 13 Jbeta primers that the PCR ran. Clones were read by immunoSEQ multiplex PCR, and TCRdb kept only the in-frame ones, dropping some. The top ten hold approximately 2.3% of the sample, which has 130,000 to 150,000 clones, around 80% seen once. Germline loops: CDR1 SGHRS, CDR2 YFSETQ. The V and J ends lost 4 bases and 4 bases respectively, with 12 bases between them. This CDR3 is built from 14 residues. This specimen comes from a study of cytomegalovirus exposure and HLA in healthy donors. This rearrangement joins TRBV5-1 to TRBJ2-1; D remains unclear. The sequence was obtained from a man aged 25 to 40 in good health and CMV-seronegative. The sequenced sample was PBMCs. CDR3 residues: CASSHSPSYNEQFF. Written as DNA, the CDR3 is TGCGCCAGCAGCCATAGCCCCTCGTACAATGAGCAGTTCTTC.